This T cell receptor beta chain derives from a study of regulatory T cells in long-lasting Graves disease. The study's findings and limits: New patients shared 950 to 1,000 public clonotypes, fewer than the roughly 2,500 shared by persistent patients. Persistent cases favored TRBV28, TRBJ1-2 and TRBJ2-5.

Assembly of TCR beta libraries relied on iRepertoire HTBI primers together with Arm-PCR of CDR3 regions. TCRdb recomputed calls from the multiplex PCR reads with MiXCR, one row per CDR3 protein. Among some 490,000 distinct CDR3 sequences, around 12% were seen once, and the ten largest hold 7.5% to 9%. V trimming: 6 bases; J trimming: 10 bases; junction bases outside the gene matches: 11. The CDR3 has 13 residues. Stated time point: newly diagnosed GD, antithyroid drugs for less than 3 months. PBMC-derived RNA was used for the TCR library. The sample holds many counts of this clonotype. Its specificity is not known. These same records also appear under a second study, on T cells in Graves' hyperthyroidism and ophthalmopathy.

Sequenced material: peripheral blood mononuclear cells (PBMCs), taken at new diagnosis, from a patient treated with antithyroid drugs. This receptor was obtained from a woman between 25 and 40 years old with Graves disease. This chain links TRBV12-3 or TRBV12-4 with TRBJ1-1; 7 nucleotides agree with TRBD1. The CDR3: CASRNGQAAGAFF. The DNA of the CDR3 is TGTGCCAGCAGGAACGGACAGGCGGCGGGAGCTTTCTTT.